This T cell receptor beta chain was found in a study of blood T cell repertoires in COVID-19 (TCRdb year 2020). In terms of the full investigation: Samples covering the acute and convalescent phases of COVID-19 were provided by collaborators in the United States, Italy and Spain. The prospective study material was composed of cDNA or gDNA derived from T cells, B-cell-depleted T cells, or PBMCs. Deeply sampled blood TCRbeta repertoires from subjects exposed to, actively infected with, or recovered from COVID-19 were included in the dataset. The repertoires were released in a freely available public database intended as a resource for research on the immune response to SARS-CoV-2. Samples came from the ongoing ImmuneRACE study (first 160 participants) plus 1,254 subjects from 6 global collaborators. Nearly every sample came with metadata listing a de-identified subject ID, COVID-19 status, age in years and sex. Where available, HLA class I and class II types were taken from metadata supplied by the sample provider and were not determined by assay-based typing.

Each collaborating institution followed its own protocols to collect whole blood in K2EDTA tubes. For TCRbeta analysis, collaborators shipped samples in one of three forms: frozen whole blood, isolated PBMCs, or DNA extracted from either of those sample types. Study-wide conclusions, independent of this receptor: The quantity of clinical and demographic metadata differed by source and by participant and was supplied without curation.

Remarks on this clone: Which antigen it targets is not known. No base quality values were provided; no much bigger clone lies one nucleotide off.

TCRbeta CDR3 regions were amplified from genomic DNA using the immunoSEQ Assay, a bias-controlled multiplex PCR. In the paper's pipeline: The number of nucleated cells in each sample was estimated by amplification of reference gene primers within the assay. To quantify the absolute abundance of each unique TCRbeta CDR3 rearrangement, sequence reads were collapsed and filtered. For each sample, productive Simpson clonality was calculated as the square root of Simpson's diversity index across productive rearrangements. TCRdb mirrors the immuneACCESS table, restricted to in-frame sequences. Some clones are absent from its copies; in checked studies, under half trace to an unresolved V gene, and the reason for the others is unknown. V and J calls and clone size come straight from that table; D and trimming were deduced from the DNA. Within this sample are about 100,000 clones, with 86% of them counted one time only. The biggest ten clones account for 1.5% to 2% of the sample.

After removal of 4 bases from V and 5 bases from J, the junction retains 5 bases not matched to a gene. CDR1 and CDR2, looked up from the germline V gene, are SQVTM and ANQGSEA. There are 13 amino acids in the CDR3, from cysteine to phenylalanine inclusive. The kept DNA is CDR3 alone, 39 bases in frame from the first base. Here the chain combines TRBV29-1 and TRBJ1-1, and 9 bases in between align with TRBD1. The sample consisted of peripheral blood. The TCR was taken from a man older than 75 with acute or convalescent COVID-19. The nucleotide sequence is TGCAGCGTTGCCCGGACAGGGGCGACTGAAGCTTTCTTT. It is translated as CSVARTGATEAFF.